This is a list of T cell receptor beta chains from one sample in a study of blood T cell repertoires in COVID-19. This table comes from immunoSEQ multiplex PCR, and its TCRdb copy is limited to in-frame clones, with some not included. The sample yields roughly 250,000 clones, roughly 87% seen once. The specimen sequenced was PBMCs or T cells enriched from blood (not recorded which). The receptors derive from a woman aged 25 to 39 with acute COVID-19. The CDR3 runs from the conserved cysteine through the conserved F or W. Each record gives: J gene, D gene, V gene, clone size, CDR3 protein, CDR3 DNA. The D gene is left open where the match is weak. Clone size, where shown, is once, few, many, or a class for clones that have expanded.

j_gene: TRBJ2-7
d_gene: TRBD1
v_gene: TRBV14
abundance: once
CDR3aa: CASSPGTGREYEQYF
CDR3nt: TGTGCCAGCAGCCCTGGGACAGGGAGGGAGTACGAGCAGTACTTC

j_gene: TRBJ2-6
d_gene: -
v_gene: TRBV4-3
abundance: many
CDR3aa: CASSQIDFGANVLTF
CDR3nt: TGCGCCAGCAGCCAAATAGATTTTGGGGCCAACGTCCTGACTTTC

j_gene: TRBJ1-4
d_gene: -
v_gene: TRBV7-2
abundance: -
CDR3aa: CASSPDWSTNEKLFF
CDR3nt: TGTGCCAGCAGCCCCGACTGGTCAACTAATGAAAAACTGTTTTTT

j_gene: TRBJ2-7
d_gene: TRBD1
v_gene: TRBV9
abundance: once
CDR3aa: CASSVEGQGNEQYF
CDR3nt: TGTGCCAGCAGCGTAGAGGGACAGGGAAACGAGCAGTACTTC

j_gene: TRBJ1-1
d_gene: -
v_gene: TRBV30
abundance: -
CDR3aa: CAWTTLLGTEAFF
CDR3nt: TGTGCCTGGACTACGCTTCTCGGCACTGAAGCTTTCTTT

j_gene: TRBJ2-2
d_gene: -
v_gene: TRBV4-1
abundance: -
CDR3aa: CASSQDSSGRGYGELFF
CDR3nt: TGCGCCAGCAGCCAAGATTCAAGCGGAAGAGGGTACGGGGAGCTGTTTTTT

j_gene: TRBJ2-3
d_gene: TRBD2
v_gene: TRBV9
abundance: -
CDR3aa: CASSGLAGGPTNTQYF
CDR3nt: TGTGCCAGCAGCGGACTAGCGGGGGGCCCCACGAATACGCAGTATTTT

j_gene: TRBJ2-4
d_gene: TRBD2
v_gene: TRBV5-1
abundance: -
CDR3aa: CASSGEVTSGNRMVIQYF
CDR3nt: TGCGCCAGCAGCGGCGAGGTGACTAGCGGGAATAGGATGGTCATTCAGTACTTC

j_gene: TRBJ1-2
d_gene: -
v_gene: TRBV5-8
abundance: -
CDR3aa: CASSLRRVSYGYTF
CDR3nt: TGTGCCAGCAGCTTACGCAGGGTTTCCTATGGCTACACCTTC

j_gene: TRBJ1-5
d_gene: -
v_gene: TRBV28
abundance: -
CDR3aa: CASSPPTPLGQPQHF
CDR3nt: TGTGCCAGCAGTCCTCCGACACCCTTGGGTCAGCCCCAGCATTTT

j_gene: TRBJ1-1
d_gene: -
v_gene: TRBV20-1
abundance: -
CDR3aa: CSASDGGEAFF
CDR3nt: TGCAGTGCTTCCGATGGCGGTGAAGCTTTCTTT

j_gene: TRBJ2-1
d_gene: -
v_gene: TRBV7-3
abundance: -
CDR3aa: CASSQQGGYNEQFF
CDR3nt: TGTGCCAGCAGCCAACAGGGTGGGTACAATGAGCAGTTCTTC

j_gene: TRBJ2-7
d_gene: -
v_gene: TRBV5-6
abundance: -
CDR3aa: CASSLEREQYF
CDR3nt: TGTGCCAGCAGCTTGGAGCGCGAGCAGTACTTC

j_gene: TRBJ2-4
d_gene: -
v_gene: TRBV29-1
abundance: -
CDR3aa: CSVISKGETQYF
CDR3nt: TGCAGCGTTATATCCAAGGGGGAAACTCAGTACTTC

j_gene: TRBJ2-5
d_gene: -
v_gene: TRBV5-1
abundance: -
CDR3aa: CASSLDVTQETQYF
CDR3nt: TGCGCCAGCAGCTTGGACGTAACTCAAGAGACCCAGTACTTC

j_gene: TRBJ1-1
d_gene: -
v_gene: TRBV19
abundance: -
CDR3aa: CASRRGMNTEAFF
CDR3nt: TGTGCCAGTCGACGGGGGATGAACACTGAAGCTTTCTTT

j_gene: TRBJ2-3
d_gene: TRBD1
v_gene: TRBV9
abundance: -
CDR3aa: CASSVGARDRGDTQYF
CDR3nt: TGTGCCAGCAGCGTAGGCGCCCGGGACAGGGGAGATACGCAGTATTTT

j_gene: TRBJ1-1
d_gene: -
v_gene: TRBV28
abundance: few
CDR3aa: CASSLQAGLDTEAFF
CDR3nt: TGTGCCAGCAGTTTACAGGCAGGGCTGGACACTGAAGCTTTCTTT

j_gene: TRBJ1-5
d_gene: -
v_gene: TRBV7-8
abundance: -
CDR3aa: CASSLLRGSDQPQHF
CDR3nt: TGTGCCAGCAGCTTACTCAGGGGTTCGGATCAGCCCCAGCATTTT

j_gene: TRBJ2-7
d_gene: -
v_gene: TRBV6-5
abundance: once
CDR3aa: CASRDLIGGSYEQYF
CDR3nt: TGTGCCAGCAGGGATCTAATCGGAGGCTCCTACGAGCAGTACTTC

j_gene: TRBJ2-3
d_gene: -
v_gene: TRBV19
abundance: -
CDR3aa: CASSTRQTTDTQYF
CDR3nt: TGTGCCAGTAGTACGCGGCAGACCACAGATACGCAGTATTTT

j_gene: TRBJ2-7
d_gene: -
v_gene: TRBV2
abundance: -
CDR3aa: CASRETGRGSYEQYF
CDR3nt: TGTGCCAGCAGGGAAACGGGTAGAGGATCCTACGAGCAGTACTTC

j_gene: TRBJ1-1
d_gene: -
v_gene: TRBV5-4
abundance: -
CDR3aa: CASSLGRNTEAFF
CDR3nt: TGTGCCAGCAGCTTGGGCAGGAACACTGAAGCTTTCTTT

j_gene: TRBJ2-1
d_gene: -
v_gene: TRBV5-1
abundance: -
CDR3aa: CASSLSRQPNEQFF
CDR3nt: TGCGCCAGCAGCTTGAGCAGACAACCGAATGAGCAGTTCTTC

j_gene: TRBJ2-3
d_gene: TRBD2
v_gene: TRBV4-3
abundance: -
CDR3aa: CASSQALRGVEGGTDTQYF
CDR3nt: TGCGCCAGCAGCCAAGCCCTGCGGGGGGTCGAGGGGGGTACAGATACGCAGTATTTT